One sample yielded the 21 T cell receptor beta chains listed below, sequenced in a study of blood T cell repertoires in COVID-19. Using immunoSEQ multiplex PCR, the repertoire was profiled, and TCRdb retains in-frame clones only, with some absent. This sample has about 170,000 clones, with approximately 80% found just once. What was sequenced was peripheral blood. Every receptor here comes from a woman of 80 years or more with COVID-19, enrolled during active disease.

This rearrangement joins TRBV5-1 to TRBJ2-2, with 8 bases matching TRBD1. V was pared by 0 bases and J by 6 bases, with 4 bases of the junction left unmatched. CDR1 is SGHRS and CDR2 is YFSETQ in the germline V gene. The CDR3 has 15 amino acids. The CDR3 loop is CASSLGDRYAGELFF. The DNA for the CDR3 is TGCGCCAGCAGCTTGGGGGACAGGTACGCCGGGGAGCTGTTTTTT.

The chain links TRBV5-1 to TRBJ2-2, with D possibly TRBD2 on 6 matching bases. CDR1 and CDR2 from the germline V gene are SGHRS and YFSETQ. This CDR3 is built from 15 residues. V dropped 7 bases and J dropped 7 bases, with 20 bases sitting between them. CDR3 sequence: CASSRDPAAGGELFF. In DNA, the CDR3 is TGCGCCAGCTCCAGAGACCCCGCAGCGGGCGGGGAGCTGTTTTTT.

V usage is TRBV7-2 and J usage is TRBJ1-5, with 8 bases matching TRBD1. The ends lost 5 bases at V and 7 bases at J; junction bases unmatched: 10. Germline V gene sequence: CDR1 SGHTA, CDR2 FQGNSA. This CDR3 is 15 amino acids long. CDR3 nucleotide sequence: TGTGCCAGCAGCCCCTGGACAGGGCAGGGGCAGCCCCAGCATTTT. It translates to CASSPWTGQGQPQHF.

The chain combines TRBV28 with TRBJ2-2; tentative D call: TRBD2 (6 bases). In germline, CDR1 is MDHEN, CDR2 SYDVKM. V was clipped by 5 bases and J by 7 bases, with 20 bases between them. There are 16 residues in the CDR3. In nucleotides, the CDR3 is TGTGCCAGCAGTGACTTCAAGGGAGGACGTCTCGGGGAGCTGTTTTTT. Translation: CASSDFKGGRLGELFF.

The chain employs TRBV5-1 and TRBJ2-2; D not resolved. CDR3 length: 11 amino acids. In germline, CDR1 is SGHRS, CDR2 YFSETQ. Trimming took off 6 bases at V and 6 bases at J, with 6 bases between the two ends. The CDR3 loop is CASNDSGELFF. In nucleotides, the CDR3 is TGCGCCAGCAACGACTCCGGGGAGCTGTTTTTT. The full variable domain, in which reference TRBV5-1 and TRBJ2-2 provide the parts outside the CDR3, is KAGVTQTPRYLIKTRGQQVTLSCSPISGHRSVSWYQQTPGQGLQFLFEYFSETQRNKGNFPGRFSGRQFSNSRSEMNVSTLELGDSALYLCASNDSGELFFGEGSRLTVL.

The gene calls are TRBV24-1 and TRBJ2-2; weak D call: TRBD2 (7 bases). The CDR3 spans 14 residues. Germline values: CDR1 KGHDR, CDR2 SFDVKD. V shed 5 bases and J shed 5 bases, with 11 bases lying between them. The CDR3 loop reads CATSVRGRTGELFF. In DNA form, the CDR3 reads TGTGCCACCAGTGTGCGGGGGCGAACCGGGGAGCTGTTTTTT.

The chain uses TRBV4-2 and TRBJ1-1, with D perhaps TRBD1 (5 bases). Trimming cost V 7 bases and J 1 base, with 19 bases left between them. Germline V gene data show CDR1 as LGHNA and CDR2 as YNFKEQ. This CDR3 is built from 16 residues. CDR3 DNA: TGTGCCAGCACCCGGGGCGCACCTAATCGGAACACTGAAGCTTTCTTT. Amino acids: CASTRGAPNRNTEAFF.

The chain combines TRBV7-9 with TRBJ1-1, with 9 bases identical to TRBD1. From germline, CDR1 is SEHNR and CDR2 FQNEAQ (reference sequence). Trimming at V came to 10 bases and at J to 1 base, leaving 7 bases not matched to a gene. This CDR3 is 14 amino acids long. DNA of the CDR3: TGTGCCACACACCGGGACAGGGCGAACACTGAAGCTTTCTTT. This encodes CATHRDRANTEAFF.

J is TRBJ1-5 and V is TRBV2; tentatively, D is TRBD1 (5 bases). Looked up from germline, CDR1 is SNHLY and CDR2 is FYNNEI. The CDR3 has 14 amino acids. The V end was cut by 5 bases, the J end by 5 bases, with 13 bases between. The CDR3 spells CASSQRGGDQPQHF. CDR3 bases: TGTGCCAGCAGTCAACGGGGGGGGGATCAGCCCCAGCATTTT.

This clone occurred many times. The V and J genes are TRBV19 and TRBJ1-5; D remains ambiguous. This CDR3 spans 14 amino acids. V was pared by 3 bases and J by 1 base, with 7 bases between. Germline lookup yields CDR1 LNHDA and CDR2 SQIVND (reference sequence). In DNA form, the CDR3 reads TGTGCCAGTAGTATGTGGCTCAGCAATCAGCCCCAGCATTTT. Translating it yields CASSMWLSNQPQHF.

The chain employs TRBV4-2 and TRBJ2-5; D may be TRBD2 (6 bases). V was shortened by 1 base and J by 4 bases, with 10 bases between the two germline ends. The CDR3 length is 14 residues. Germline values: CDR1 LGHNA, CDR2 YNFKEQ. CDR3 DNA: TGTGCCAGCAGCCAAGGGCGGGGTAGAGAGACCCAGTACTTC. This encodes CASSQGRGRETQYF.

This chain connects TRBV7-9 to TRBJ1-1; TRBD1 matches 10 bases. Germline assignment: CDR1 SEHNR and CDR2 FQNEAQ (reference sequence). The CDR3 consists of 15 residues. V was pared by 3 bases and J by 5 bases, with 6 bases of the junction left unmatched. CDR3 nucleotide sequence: TGTGCCAGCAGCTTTGCGGGGACAGGGGTAACTGAAGCTTTCTTT. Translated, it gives CASSFAGTGVTEAFF. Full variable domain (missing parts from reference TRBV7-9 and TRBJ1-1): DTGVSQNPRHKITKRGQNVTFRCDPISEHNRLYWYRQTLGQGPEFLTYFQNEAQLEKSRLLSDRFSAERPKGSFSTLEIQRTEQGDSAMYLCASSFAGTGVTEAFFGQGTRLTVV.

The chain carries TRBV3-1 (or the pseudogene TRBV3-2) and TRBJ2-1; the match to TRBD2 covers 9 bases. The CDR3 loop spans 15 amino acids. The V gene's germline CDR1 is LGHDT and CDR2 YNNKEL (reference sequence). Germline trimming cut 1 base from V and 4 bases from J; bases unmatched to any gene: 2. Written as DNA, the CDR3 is TGTGCCAGCAGCCAAGTTGCGGGGGGGTACAATGAGCAGTTCTTC. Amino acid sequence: CASSQVAGGYNEQFF.

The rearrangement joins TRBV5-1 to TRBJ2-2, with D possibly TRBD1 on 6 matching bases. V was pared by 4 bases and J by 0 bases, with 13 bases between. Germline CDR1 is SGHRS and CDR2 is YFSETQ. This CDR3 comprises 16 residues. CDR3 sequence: CASSRDRTANTGELFF. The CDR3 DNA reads TGCGCCAGCAGCCGCGACAGGACCGCGAACACCGGGGAGCTGTTTTTT.

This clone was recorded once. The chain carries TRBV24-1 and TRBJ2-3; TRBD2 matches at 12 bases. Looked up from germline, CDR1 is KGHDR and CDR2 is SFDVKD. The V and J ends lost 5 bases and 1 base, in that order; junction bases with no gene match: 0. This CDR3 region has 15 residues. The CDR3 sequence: CATSGLAGGTDTQYF. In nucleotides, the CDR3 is TGTGCCACCAGTGGACTAGCGGGAGGCACAGATACGCAGTATTTT.

The CDR3 reads CASSPDRGRNNEQFF. DNA for the CDR3: TGTGCCAGCAGCCCCGACAGGGGAAGGAACAATGAGCAGTTCTTC. This rearrangement joins TRBV11-3 to TRBJ2-1; 8 nucleotides agree with TRBD1. The length of the CDR3 is 15 residues. V was clipped by 5 bases and J by 5 bases; unmatched bases: 8. Per the germline V gene, CDR1 is SGHNT and CDR2 is YENEEA.

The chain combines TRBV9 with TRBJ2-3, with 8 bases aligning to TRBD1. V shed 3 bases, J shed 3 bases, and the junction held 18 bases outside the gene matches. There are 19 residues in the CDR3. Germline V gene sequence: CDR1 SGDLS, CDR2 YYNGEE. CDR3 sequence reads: CASSARTGQSATLTDTQYF. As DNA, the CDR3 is TGTGCCAGCAGCGCCAGGACAGGGCAAAGCGCGACACTGACAGATACGCAGTATTTT.

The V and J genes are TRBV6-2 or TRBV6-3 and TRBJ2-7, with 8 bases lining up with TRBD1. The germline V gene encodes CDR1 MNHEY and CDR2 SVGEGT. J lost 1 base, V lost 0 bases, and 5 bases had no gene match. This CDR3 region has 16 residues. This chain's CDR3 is CASSYSRGRLSYEQYF. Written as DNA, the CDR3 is TGTGCCAGCAGTTACTCCAGGGGGCGCCTATCCTACGAGCAGTACTTC.

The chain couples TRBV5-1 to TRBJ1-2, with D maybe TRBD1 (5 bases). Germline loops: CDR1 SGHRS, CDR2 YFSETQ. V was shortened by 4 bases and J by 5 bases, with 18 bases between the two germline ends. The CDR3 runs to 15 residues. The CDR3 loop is CASSRDGGEWYGYTF. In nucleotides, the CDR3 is TGCGCCAGCAGCCGCGACGGGGGAGAGTGGTATGGCTACACCTTC. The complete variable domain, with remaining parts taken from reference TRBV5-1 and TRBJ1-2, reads KAGVTQTPRYLIKTRGQQVTLSCSPISGHRSVSWYQQTPGQGLQFLFEYFSETQRNKGNFPGRFSGRQFSNSRSEMNVSTLELGDSALYLCASSRDGGEWYGYTFGSGTRLTVV.

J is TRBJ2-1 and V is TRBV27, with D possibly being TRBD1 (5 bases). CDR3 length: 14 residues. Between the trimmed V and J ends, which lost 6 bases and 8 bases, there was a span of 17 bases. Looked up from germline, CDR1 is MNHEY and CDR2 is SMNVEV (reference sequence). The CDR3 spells CASRTQGFLYEQFF. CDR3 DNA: TGTGCCAGCAGAACCCAGGGTTTTCTGTATGAGCAGTTCTTC.

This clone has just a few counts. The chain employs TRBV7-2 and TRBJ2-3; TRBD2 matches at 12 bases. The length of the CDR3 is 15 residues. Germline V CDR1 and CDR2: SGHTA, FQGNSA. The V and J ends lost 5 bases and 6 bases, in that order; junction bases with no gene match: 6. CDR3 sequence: CASSPWTSGTDTQYF. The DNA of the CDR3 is TGTGCCAGCAGCCCCTGGACTAGCGGGACGGATACGCAGTATTTT.